This T cell receptor beta chain was profiled in a study of precursors of human CD4 cytotoxic T cells (dated by TCRdb to the late 2010s). Turning to the overall study: In total, CD4+ memory subsets from roughly 15 donors went into the bulk TCR-seq analysis. TCR-seq analysis of 14 donors yielded TCRalpha and TCRbeta chain sequences (table S7). General conclusions and limits of the study: Compared with TCM and TEM subsets, the IL-7Rhigh and IL-7R- TEMRA subsets had more restricted TCR repertoires, with lower diversity and more expanded clonotypes. Only about 95% of the 14 donors were included in some of the bulk TCR-seq comparisons, which suggests that not every subset was available for every donor. The authors noted that a human observational design cannot definitively establish the direction of differentiation between precursor and effector cells. Expanded effector clonotypes accounted for a larger share of IL-7Rhigh TEMRA clonotypes than of TEM or TCM clonotypes.

The trim is 7 bases for V and 10 bases for J, with a gap of 17 bases between the germline ends. As encoded in the germline V gene, CDR1 is MDHEN while CDR2 is SYDVKM. The CDR3 runs 12 residues from the cysteine to the phenylalanine. The kept DNA is CDR3 alone, 36 bases in frame from the first base. The run used an Illumina MiSeq. The authors' pipeline ran thus. To quantify repertoire diversity, the Shannon-Wiener index was calculated using VDJtools. A TCRbeta clonotype counted as expanded if its clonotype frequency was 3 or higher. TCRdb ran its own pipeline on the public reads, namely fastp trimming at Q25 and MiXCR clone calling, and kept in-frame beta chains. Identical CDR3 protein sequences are pooled into one entry, listed with their most common genes and DNA. The V and J calls follow TCRdb's processing rather than the paper's. For this sample there are around 780 distinct CDR3 sequences; roughly a fifth appear just once. The ten largest clones add up to 9.1% of the sample.

This clonotype was counted between two and nine times. Its antigen is currently not known. No base qualities exist here, and no much larger clone lies one base off it. To test whether a precursor-effector relationship exists among CD4 cytotoxic T cells, bulk UMI-based TCR sequencing was run on four sorted CD4+ memory subsets: TCM, TEM, IL-7Rhigh TEMRA, and IL-7R- TEMRA. Cells were obtained from peripheral blood mononuclear cells that had been isolated from human blood. This TCR was sampled from a human donor in good health. The V and J segments used are TRBV28 and TRBJ2-7, and TRBD2 may be the D gene, going by 7 matching bases. Sequenced input: memory CD4+ T cells from blood (PBMCs). The DNA reads as follows: TGTGCCAGCACCGAGGGGGGGACAAAACAGTACTTC. This translates into CASTEGGTKQYF.